The 27 T cell receptor beta chains below come from one sample, sequenced in a study of blood T cells in healthy people across ages. Then a second PCR, running roughly 6 to 12 cycles, was carried out with a sample-barcoded 5' primer and a J-beta primer mix. MiXCR was run by TCRdb on the 5' RACE reads, yielding one entry per CDR3 protein. Of 630,000 or so distinct CDR3 sequences listed, under 30% are singletons. What was sequenced was blood. The source is a woman of 80 years or more in good health.

About this clonotype: This clone may be a read error of a much larger clone one base away. The rearrangement joins TRBV12-3 or TRBV12-4 to TRBJ2-1; D is possibly TRBD1 or TRBD2 (5 bases each). The J call is uncertain, as TRBJ2-7 better fits the DNA end. The CDR3 is 15 residues long. This chain's CDR3 is CASSLGDGSYNEQYF. In nucleotides, the CDR3 is TGTGCCAGCAGTTTAGGGGACGGGTCCTACAATGAGCAGTACTTC.

Note on this clonotype: Given a much more abundant clone one base away, this may be a read error. The chain employs TRBV27 and TRBJ2-1; D is undetermined. Trimming took 3 bases from V and 8 from J, leaving 5 bases between them. The germline V gene has CDR1 MNHEY and CDR2 SMNVEV (reference sequence). The CDR3 loop spans 11 amino acids. CDR3 in DNA: TGTGCCAGCAGTTTGGGCCATGAGCAGTTCTTC. Translating it yields CASSLGHEQFF.

In this sample, this clonotype turned up many times. DNA for the CDR3: TGTGCCAGCAGTGGGGCTCTCTACGAGCAGTACTTC. Encoded protein: CASSGALYEQYF. The chain recombines TRBV6-1 with TRBJ2-7; D gene ambiguous. This CDR3 is built from 12 residues. Trimming pared 4 bases from V and 3 bases from J, leaving 7 bases between. From germline, CDR1 is MNHNS and CDR2 SASEGT.

The table lists this clonotype with many counts. The gene calls are TRBV6-2 or TRBV6-3 and TRBJ2-3; 8 nucleotides agree with TRBD1. CDR1 and CDR2 from the germline V gene are MNHEY and SVGEGT. J lost 0 bases, V lost 3 bases, and 8 bases had no gene match. The CDR3 has 17 amino acids. Here the CDR3 DNA reads TGTGCCAGCAGTTATGGGGCAGGGGGCATAAGCACAGATACGCAGTATTTT. Amino acid sequence: CASSYGAGGISTDTQYF.

This clonotype was seen a single time. Here the CDR3 DNA reads TGTGCGTGCGGGACAGTGACAGATACGCAGTATTTT. The encoded protein is CACGTVTDTQYF. This chain connects TRBV7-3 to TRBJ2-3; D might be TRBD1 (7 bases). The CDR3 spans 12 residues. The germline V gene has CDR1 SGHTA and CDR2 FQGTGA.

The rearrangement links TRBV3-1 to TRBJ2-5, with TRBD2 as a possible D gene (6 bases). Germline V CDR1 and CDR2: LGHDT, YNNKEL (reference sequence). V lost 5 bases and J lost 2, with 12 bases in between. This CDR3 region has 14 residues. The CDR3 sequence: CASSYRSGQETQYF. In DNA, the CDR3 is TGTGCCAGCAGCTACCGTAGCGGACAAGAGACCCAGTACTTC.

Turning to this clonotype: A read error is possible here, since a much larger clone lies one base away. This chain links TRBV30 with TRBJ2-5; D gene uncertain. CDR3 length equals 11 residues. The V end was cut by 7 bases, the J end by 7 bases, with 13 bases between. Germline V gives CDR1 GTSNPN, CDR2 SVGIG (reference sequence). CDR3 bases: TGTGCCTCCCGGGTAAGTGGGACCCAGTACTTC. Its protein is CASRVSGTQYF.

As concerns this clonotype: One base away lies a much larger clone, so this may be a sequencing read error. The chain recombines TRBV6-5 with TRBJ2-1, with TRBD1 matching over 7 bases. The CDR3 is made up of 14 amino acids. CDR1 is MNHEY, CDR2 SVGAGI, per germline. In DNA, the CDR3 is TGTGCCTGCAGTCCGGGACAGTCCTACAATGAGCAGTTCTTC. This sequence encodes CACSPGQSYNEQFF.

This clonotype was counted at least ten times. The rearrangement uses TRBV11-2 and TRBJ2-1; D is unclear. With 0 bases removed from V and 10 bases from J, the gap between germline ends came to 4 bases. From germline, CDR1 is SGHAT and CDR2 FQNNGV. This CDR3 has 11 amino acids. CDR3 region: CASSLDLEQFF. CDR3 in DNA: TGTGCCAGCAGCTTAGATCTCGAGCAGTTCTTC.

This clonotype has at least ten counts. The V call is TRBV27, the J call TRBJ1-4, with unresolved D. The V gene lost 6 bases and the J gene lost 5 bases, with 10 bases spanning the gap. The germline gives CDR1 MNHEY, CDR2 SMNVEV (reference sequence). This CDR3 comprises 13 residues. The CDR3 loop is CASRRSENEKLFF. DNA of the CDR3: TGTGCCAGCAGAAGATCGGAGAATGAAAAACTGTTTTTT.

As concerns this clonotype: A read error is possible here, since a much larger clone lies one base away. This chain's CDR3 is CASSPPCGGVGNEQYF. For the CDR3, the DNA is TGTGCCAGCTCACCACCTTGTGGAGGGGTGGGTAATGAGCAGTACTTC. This chain links TRBV18 with TRBJ2-4; the D gene is possibly TRBD2 (6 bases). Germline CDR1 and CDR2: KGHSH and LQKENI. This CDR3 region has 16 residues. Trimming took 0 bases from V and 13 from J, leaving 22 bases between them.

This clonotype has a handful of counts. A read error may be the cause here, since a much bigger clone is one base away. CDR3 in DNA: TGTGCCAGCAGCTTAACAGGGGCGGCGGCTCGAGAGACCCAGTTCTTC. Protein product: CASSLTGAAARETQFF. This sequence joins TRBV7-3 and TRBJ2-1; TRBD1 might be the D (5 bases). CDR3 length: 16 amino acids. Trimming took 0 bases from V and 13 from J, leaving 22 bases between them. CDR1 and CDR2 (germline): SGHTA, FQGTGA.

V and J are TRBV6-5 and TRBJ1-6; tentative D call: TRBD1 (5 bases). CDR1 and CDR2 (germline): MNHEY, SVGAGI. CDR3 length: 15 residues. V was clipped by 4 bases and J by 7 bases, with 14 bases between them. CDR3 sequence reads: CASSFSGTGNSPLHF. In nucleotides, the CDR3 is TGTGCCAGCAGTTTCTCCGGGACGGGGAATTCACCCCTCCACTTT.

This clonotype came up many times. Being one base from a much bigger clone, this may be a read error. This chain joins TRBV7-3 and TRBJ2-3; D not certain. Germline V gives CDR1 SGHTA, CDR2 FQGTGA. Deletions cut 2 bases from V and 5 bases from J, with 8 bases between. This CDR3 has 13 amino acids. DNA of the CDR3: TGTGCCAGCAGCTTATTGTCCAAAGATACGCAGTATTTT. This codes for CASSLLSKDTQYF.

This clonotype was picked up many times. The J gene is TRBJ2-3, the V gene TRBV6-2 or TRBV6-3, with no clear D. Germline assignment: CDR1 MNHEY and CDR2 SVGEGT. The CDR3 sequence is 14 residues long. V was cut by 2 bases and J by 6 bases, with 12 bases left in between. The CDR3 DNA sequence: TGTGCCAGCAGTTACACTTCCCCTCGGGATACGCAGTATTTT. Translation: CASSYTSPRDTQYF.

This clonotype turned up a few times. This may be a read error, as it is one base from a much larger clone. The chain is built from TRBV9 and TRBJ2-5; 8 bases line up with TRBD1. This CDR3 contains 15 residues. Germline V CDR1 and CDR2: SGDLS, YYNGEE. The junction had 19 bases not matched to a gene; V was cut back by 7 bases and J by 11 bases. The DNA for the CDR3 is TGTGCCAGCGGGCCCGACAGGATACAGGGGGATGAGCAGTACTTC. It is translated as CASGPDRIQGDEQYF.

This clonotype was found many times. The gene calls are TRBV6-5 and TRBJ2-3, with a possible D match to TRBD1 (6 bases). Trimming shortened V by 6 bases and J by 0 bases, and 16 bases separated the two germline ends. Germline V gene lookup returns CDR1 MNHEY and CDR2 SVGAGI. CDR3 length: 16 amino acids. The CDR3 loop reads CASRTTGSSSTDTQYF. As DNA, the CDR3 is TGTGCCAGCAGGACTACAGGGTCTTCGAGCACAGATACGCAGTATTTT.

Points on this clonotype: A read error may be the cause here, since a much bigger clone is one base away. The V call is TRBV5-6, the J call TRBJ2-1, with 8 bases aligning to TRBD2. The CDR3 is 14 amino acids. CDR1 and CDR2 from the germline V gene are SGHDT and YYEEEE. V lost 0 bases, J lost 7 bases, and 3 bases stayed unmatched. The DNA for the CDR3 is TGTGCCAGCAGCTTGGATAGCGGGGTGAATGAGCAGTTCTTC. Translating it yields CASSLDSGVNEQFF.

This clonotype showed up many times. V gene TRBV5-1 combines with J gene TRBJ1-4; 7 positions match TRBD1. The CDR3 has 15 amino acids. Looked up from germline, CDR1 is SGHRS and CDR2 is YFSETQ. V was clipped by 3 bases and J by 3 bases; unmatched bases: 5. For the CDR3, the DNA is TGCGCCAGCAGCTCCCAGGGGGGGTCTAATGAAAAACTGTTTTTT. Translation gives CASSSQGGSNEKLFF.

This clonotype came up many times. The chain carries TRBV9 and TRBJ2-1; D could derive from TRBD1 or TRBD2 (5 bases each). Germline CDR1 reads SGDLS; CDR2 reads YYNGEE. Between the trimmed V and J ends, which lost 3 bases and 1 base, there was a span of 20 bases. There are 18 residues in the CDR3. CDR3 nucleotides: TGTGCCAGCAGCGGCATGGGTAGCGAGCAGGGATCCTACAATGAGCAGTTCTTC. It translates to CASSGMGSEQGSYNEQFF.

Only a few counts were recorded for this clonotype. This chain connects TRBV5-1 to TRBJ2-5, with D perhaps being TRBD1 or TRBD2 (6 bases each). This CDR3 has 15 amino acids. CDR1 is SGHRS, CDR2 YFSETQ, per germline. Trimming pared 2 bases from V and 4 bases from J, leaving 15 bases between. The CDR3 spells CASSLGGTRGETQYF. The CDR3 DNA is TGCGCCAGCAGCTTAGGGGGGACGAGAGGAGAGACCCAGTACTTC.

V gene TRBV20-1 combines with J gene TRBJ2-1, with D unclear. Trimming pared 6 bases from V and 5 bases from J, leaving 17 bases between. CDR1 and CDR2 from the germline V gene are DFQATT and SNEGSKA (reference sequence). This CDR3 has 14 residues. The CDR3 sequence: CSAPPPRLNNEQFF. The CDR3 coding sequence is TGCAGTGCGCCACCGCCCCGGCTGAACAATGAGCAGTTCTTC.

This chain connects TRBV15 to TRBJ1-2, with 12 bases that match TRBD1. The germline V gene encodes CDR1 LNHNV and CDR2 YYDKDF (reference sequence). The J segment lost 6 bases and the V segment lost 4 bases, leaving 6 bases of the junction unmatched. The CDR3 runs to 15 residues. CDR3 amino acids: CATSKRDRGPDGYTF. CDR3 DNA sequence: TGTGCCACCAGCAAGAGGGACAGGGGGCCGGATGGCTACACCTTC.

In regard to this clonotype: A much larger clonotype is one base distant, so this may be a read error. V usage is TRBV20-1 and J usage is TRBJ2-7; D may be TRBD1 (5 bases). TRBJ2-5 explains the end of the DNA better; the J call may be wrong. CDR1 and CDR2 (germline): DFQATT, SNEGSKA (reference sequence). CDR3 length equals 11 residues. CDR3 in DNA: TGCGGCCCCAGGGTAATTGAGACCCAGTACTTC. It encodes CGPRVIETQYF.

This clonotype was detected only a few times. The rearrangement joins TRBV6-1 to TRBJ1-5, with D hard to call. V was pared by 2 bases and J by 8 bases, with 13 bases between. This CDR3 region has 14 residues. Germline lookup yields CDR1 MNHNS and CDR2 SASEGT. DNA of the CDR3: TGTGCCAGCAGTGAAAGTCCAGCAGCTGAGCCCCAGCATTTT. This encodes CASSESPAAEPQHF.

The rearrangement joins TRBV5-1 to TRBJ1-1; D is unclear. CDR1 is SGHRS, CDR2 YFSETQ, per germline. This CDR3 has 14 residues. Trimming took 0 bases from V and 4 from J, leaving 10 bases between them. The CDR3 nucleotides read TGCGCCAGCAGCTTGGGAGGGCAGAGCACTGAAGCTTTCTTT. Its translation: CASSLGGQSTEAFF.

This clonotype was found many times. The CDR3 is CASSLDAGRSTDTQYF. CDR3 coding DNA: TGCGCCAGCAGCTTGGATGCAGGGAGAAGCACAGATACGCAGTATTTT. V gene TRBV5-1 combines with J gene TRBJ2-3; the D gene could be TRBD1 or TRBD2 (5 bases each). V lost 0 bases and J lost 0, with 11 bases in between. CDR1 SGHRS and CDR2 YFSETQ come from the germline V gene. This CDR3 spans 16 amino acids.